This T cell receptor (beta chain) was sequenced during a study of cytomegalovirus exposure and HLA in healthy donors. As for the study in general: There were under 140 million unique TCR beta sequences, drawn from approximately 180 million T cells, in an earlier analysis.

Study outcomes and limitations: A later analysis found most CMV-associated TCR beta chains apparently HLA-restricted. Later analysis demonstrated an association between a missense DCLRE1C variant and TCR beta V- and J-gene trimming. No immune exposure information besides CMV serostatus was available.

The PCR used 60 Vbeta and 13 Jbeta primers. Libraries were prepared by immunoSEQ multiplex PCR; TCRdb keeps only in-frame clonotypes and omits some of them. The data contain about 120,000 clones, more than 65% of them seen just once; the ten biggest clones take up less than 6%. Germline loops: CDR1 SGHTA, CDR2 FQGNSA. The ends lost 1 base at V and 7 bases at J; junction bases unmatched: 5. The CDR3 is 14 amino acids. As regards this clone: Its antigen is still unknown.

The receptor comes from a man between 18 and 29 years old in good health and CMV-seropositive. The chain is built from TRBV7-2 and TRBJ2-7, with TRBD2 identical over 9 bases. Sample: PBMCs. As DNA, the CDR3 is TGTGCCAGCAGCTTAGGCGGGAGGGCCCAAGAGCAGTACTTC. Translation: CASSLGGRAQEQYF.